Below, 32 T cell receptor beta chains from the same sample are listed, as sequenced in a study of shared clonotypes between healthy human individuals. Clones were sequenced by immunoSEQ multiplex PCR, and TCRdb holds only the in-frame ones, with some missing. The repertoire holds over a million clones, with approximately 96% as singletons. The sample consisted of naive CD4+ T cells sorted from blood. As to subset: CD45RA+ positively selected. All receptors derive from a man aged 25 to 40 in good health.

The V and J genes are TRBV18 and TRBJ2-2, with TRBD2 as a possible D gene (5 bases). Trimming removed 3 bases from V and 0 bases from J, with 11 bases in between. The CDR3 consists of 16 residues. Per germline, CDR1 KGHSH and CDR2 LQKENI. The CDR3 bases are TGTGCCAGCTCACCGTCAGCGGAGGCGAACACCGGGGAGCTGTTTTTT. This encodes CASSPSAEANTGELFF.

This clone was detected once. At one of its ends the junction is not consistent with the germline gene, which may arise from a read error. J is TRBJ2-7 and V is TRBV27, with 7 bases that match TRBD1. The CDR3 is 14 amino acids. CDR1 is MNHEY, CDR2 SMNVEV, per germline (reference sequence). The CDR3 is CASSISDRAYEQYF. DNA of the CDR3: TGTGCCAGCAGTATATCCGACAGGGCCTACGAGCAGTACTTC.

This chain joins TRBV5-6 and TRBJ2-5, with D hard to call. Germline V gene data show CDR1 as SGHDT and CDR2 as YYEEEE. The CDR3 totals 14 residues. Between the trimmed V and J ends, which lost 4 bases and 4 bases, there was a span of 14 bases. The CDR3 loop reads CASSDLRGGETQYF. In nucleotides, the CDR3 is TGTGCCAGCAGCGACCTGAGAGGTGGAGAGACCCAGTACTTC.

The chain couples TRBV5-1 to TRBJ1-4, with D hard to call. Germline V lookup: CDR1 SGHRS, CDR2 YFSETQ. The CDR3 contains 16 residues. V gave up 0 bases and J gave up 3 bases, with 12 bases separating them. Written as DNA, the CDR3 is TGCGCCAGCAGCTTGGTGCCCCCGGCGGCTAATGAAAAACTGTTTTTT. Protein product: CASSLVPPAANEKLFF.

The J gene is TRBJ1-3, the V gene TRBV7-9, with D maybe TRBD1 (5 bases). CDR3 size: 16 residues. Deletions cut 0 bases from V and 7 bases from J, with 16 bases between. Germline-derived CDR1 and CDR2 are SEHNR and FQNEAQ (reference sequence). CDR3 protein: CASSLAGDRERNTIYF. In nucleotides, the CDR3 is TGTGCCAGCAGCTTAGCGGGGGATCGAGAGCGGAACACCATATATTTT.

CDR3 amino acids: CASSELVAGANYPNYGYTF. As DNA, the CDR3 is TGTGCCAGCAGTGAACTGGTCGCAGGAGCGAACTACCCGAACTATGGCTACACCTTC. The rearrangement uses TRBV6-1 and TRBJ1-2, with D hard to call. V was shortened by 2 bases and J by 2 bases, with 24 bases between the two germline ends. This CDR3 contains 19 residues. Per germline, CDR1 MNHNS and CDR2 SASEGT.

The rearrangement links TRBV5-1 to TRBJ2-1, with D unclear. Germline values: CDR1 SGHRS, CDR2 YFSETQ. Trimming took 0 bases from V and 7 from J, leaving 8 bases between them. The CDR3 runs 13 residues. CDR3 bases: TGCGCCAGCAGCTTGGCGACTTTAAATGAGCAGTTCTTC. It encodes CASSLATLNEQFF.

The rearrangement joins TRBV18 to TRBJ1-4; 10 nucleotides line up with TRBD1. This CDR3 spans 15 amino acids. The germline CDR1 and CDR2 sequences are KGHSH and LQKENI. V gave up 4 bases and J gave up 8 bases; unmatched junction bases: 7. The CDR3 spells CASSRDRGPDEKLFF. The CDR3 nucleotides read TGTGCCAGCTCACGAGACAGGGGGCCCGACGAAAAACTGTTTTTT.

This clone was detected once. The chain employs TRBV2 and TRBJ2-1, with D possibly TRBD2 on 5 matching bases. Germline-derived CDR1 and CDR2 are SNHLY and FYNNEI. The CDR3 extends over 16 amino acids. V was shortened by 2 bases and J by 1 base, with 12 bases between the two germline ends. The CDR3 loop is CASSERRRGSYNEQFF. CDR3 nucleotides: TGTGCCAGCAGTGAACGGAGGAGAGGATCCTACAATGAGCAGTTCTTC.

The V and J genes are TRBV6-1 and TRBJ2-7; D tentatively fits TRBD1 or TRBD2 (5 bases each). The ends were cut back, 8 bases at V and 2 bases at J, with 16 bases in the middle. Germline CDR1 reads MNHNS; CDR2 reads SASEGT. This CDR3 comprises 14 residues. The CDR3 reads CASGSDRRAYEQYF. In DNA, the CDR3 is TGTGCCAGCGGGAGCGACAGAAGAGCCTACGAGCAGTACTTC.

Here the CDR3 DNA reads TGTGCCAGCAGCTTCGGCGGTGCAGGGGTCTCCTACGAGCAGTACTTC. Protein: CASSFGGAGVSYEQYF. The chain combines TRBV7-8 with TRBJ2-7, with a tentative D call TRBD1 (6 bases). The V and J ends lost 3 bases and 0 bases respectively, with 15 bases between them. CDR1 is SGHVS, CDR2 FQNEAQ, per germline. The CDR3 has 16 amino acids.

The CDR3 region is CASLAGQGRASGTYEQYF. The CDR3 bases are TGTGCCAGCCTGGCTGGACAGGGTAGGGCTAGCGGCACCTACGAGCAGTACTTC. The chain is built from TRBV28 and TRBJ2-7; a possible D gene is TRBD1 (8 bases). The CDR3 is 18 amino acids. With 8 bases removed from V and 2 bases from J, the gap between germline ends came to 28 bases. Germline values: CDR1 MDHEN, CDR2 SYDVKM.

This chain links TRBV4-3 with TRBJ2-1, with D perhaps given as TRBD1 or TRBD2 (6 bases each). Germline CDR1 LGHNA, CDR2 YSLEER. Trimming took 1 base from V and 2 from J, leaving 18 bases between them. This CDR3 has 18 amino acids. CDR3 DNA: TGCGCCAGCAGCCAAGGATTATACTCCGGGGGCCCCTACAATGAGCAGTTCTTC. Translated, it gives CASSQGLYSGGPYNEQFF.

The chain couples TRBV9 to TRBJ1-5, with 7 positions matching TRBD1. With V trimmed by 4 bases and J by 6 bases, 4 bases remained unmatched. The CDR3 totals 13 residues. CDR1 is SGDLS, CDR2 YYNGEE, per germline. CDR3 amino acids: CASSPRDSQPQHF. Here the CDR3 DNA reads TGTGCCAGCAGCCCTCGGGACAGTCAGCCCCAGCATTTT.

The gene calls are TRBV19 and TRBJ2-1, with TRBD2 identical over 9 bases. The CDR3 is 15 residues long. CDR1 and CDR2 from the germline V gene are LNHDA and SQIVND (reference sequence). The V and J ends lost 4 bases and 13 bases, in that order; junction bases with no gene match: 14. CDR3 sequence: CASSRSSGMGVAQFF. The CDR3 DNA sequence: TGTGCCAGTAGTAGATCTAGCGGGATGGGTGTTGCTCAGTTCTTC.

The chain combines TRBV7-8 with TRBJ2-1; 8 bases agree with TRBD2. V lost 0 bases and J lost 2; bases outside the gene matches: 9. Germline assignment: CDR1 SGHVS and CDR2 FQNEAQ. This CDR3 has 18 amino acids. CDR3 protein: CASSLAMSSGLPYNEQFF. CDR3 sequence (DNA): TGTGCCAGCAGCTTAGCGATGTCTAGCGGGTTACCCTACAATGAGCAGTTCTTC.

The chain joins TRBV10-2 to TRBJ2-1; either TRBD1 or TRBD2 may fit D (5 bases each). Germline V CDR1 and CDR2: WSHSY, SAAADI. The length of the CDR3 is 13 residues. V lost 6 bases and J lost 7, with 13 bases in between. The CDR3: CASSIGTTNEQFF. CDR3 nucleotide sequence: TGCGCCAGCAGCATCGGGACCACAAATGAGCAGTTCTTC.

V is TRBV19 and J is TRBJ1-2; 7 positions agree with TRBD1. CDR3 length equals 14 residues. V shed 3 bases and J 5 bases; nucleotides not matched to a gene: 6. Germline lookup yields CDR1 LNHDA and CDR2 SQIVND (reference sequence). The chain's CDR3 is CASSILETGYGYTF. The CDR3 DNA follows: TGTGCCAGTAGTATTCTCGAGACAGGGTATGGCTACACCTTC.

The chain combines TRBV27 with TRBJ1-4; TRBD1 matches at 8 bases. The CDR3 sequence is 15 residues long. Germline CDR1 MNHEY, CDR2 SMNVEV (reference sequence). J gave up 8 bases and V 6 bases, and 11 bases lay outside the gene matches. The CDR3 coding sequence is TGTGCCAGCAGCCAGGACAGGGAGGTAGGAGAAAAACTGTTTTTT. Translating it yields CASSQDREVGEKLFF.

The rearrangement uses TRBV5-1 and TRBJ2-3; the D gene is possibly TRBD2 (6 bases). The germline gives CDR1 SGHRS, CDR2 YFSETQ. The V end was cut by 2 bases, the J end by 5 bases, with 15 bases between. This CDR3 has 15 residues. The CDR3 sequence is CASSFGGILRDTQYF. The CDR3, as DNA: TGCGCCAGCAGCTTTGGCGGGATCCTGAGAGATACGCAGTATTTT.

The rearrangement joins TRBV5-4 to TRBJ2-7, with TRBD2 matching 12 bases. The CDR3 spans 17 residues. Germline V CDR1 and CDR2: SGHNT, YYREEE (reference sequence). V dropped 0 bases and J dropped 2; count of bases not matched to a gene: 6. The CDR3 is CASSLALAGGAAYEQYF. CDR3 DNA sequence: TGTGCCAGCAGCTTGGCCCTAGCGGGAGGGGCTGCCTACGAGCAGTACTTC.

The table lists this clone with a count of one. The genes are TRBV11-2 and TRBJ1-5; D not certain. V gave up 1 base and J gave up 1 base, with 8 bases separating them. Germline V gives CDR1 SGHAT, CDR2 FQNNGV. There are 15 residues in the CDR3. The CDR3 here is CASSLGEVSNQPQHF. The DNA of the CDR3 is TGTGCCAGCAGCTTAGGGGAAGTGAGCAATCAGCCCCAGCATTTT.

This rearrangement joins TRBV27 to TRBJ2-1, with 9 bases fitting TRBD2. Germline V gives CDR1 MNHEY, CDR2 SMNVEV (reference sequence). V lost 1 base, J lost 7 bases, and 5 bases stayed unmatched. The CDR3 spans 15 residues. This CDR3 is CASSLLAGEGNEQFF. CDR3 nucleotides: TGTGCCAGCAGTTTATTAGCGGGAGAAGGGAATGAGCAGTTCTTC.

The chain combines TRBV11-2 with TRBJ2-7; 10 positions match TRBD1. V lost 5 bases, J lost 3 bases, and 4 bases stayed unmatched. The germline CDR1 and CDR2 sequences are SGHAT and FQNNGV. The CDR3 covers 14 residues. CDR3 amino acids: CASSMGQGYYEQYF. DNA of the CDR3: TGTGCCAGCAGCATGGGACAGGGGTACTACGAGCAGTACTTC.

The V gene is TRBV9, the J gene TRBJ2-5; D not certain. V was clipped by 2 bases and J by 4 bases, with 6 bases between them. Germline V gene sequence: CDR1 SGDLS, CDR2 YYNGEE. This CDR3 contains 12 residues. In nucleotides, the CDR3 is TGTGCCAGCAGCGTGTTCGGAGAGACCCAGTACTTC. Translation: CASSVFGETQYF.

This clone was detected only once. The chain is built from TRBV2 and TRBJ2-7; D may correspond to TRBD1 or TRBD2 (5 bases each). V shed 6 bases and J shed 4 bases, with 16 bases lying between them. Germline CDR1 SNHLY, CDR2 FYNNEI. CDR3 length equals 14 residues. The CDR3: CASSWPRGVYEQYF. CDR3 sequence (DNA): TGTGCCAGCAGCTGGCCAAGAGGGGTTTACGAGCAGTACTTC.

Comment on this clone: Other DNA variants within this sample encode the same CDR3. The J gene is TRBJ2-7, the V gene TRBV27; 9 nucleotides agree with TRBD1. This CDR3 contains 14 residues. V was pared by 3 bases and J by 2 bases, with 2 bases of the junction left unmatched. In germline, CDR1 is MNHEY, CDR2 SMNVEV (reference sequence). The CDR3 loop is CASSLGQGPYEQYF. For the CDR3, the DNA is TGTGCCAGCAGTTTGGGACAGGGTCCCTACGAGCAGTACTTC.

Note on this clone: Other DNA sequences in this specimen translate into the identical CDR3. CDR3 sequence (DNA): TGTGCCAGCAGCTTGTTGGGGAGCTCCTACAATGAGCAGTTCTTC. Its translation is CASSLLGSSYNEQFF. The V gene is TRBV7-9, the J gene TRBJ2-1, with a weak D call TRBD2 (5 bases). V was pared by 3 bases and J by 0 bases, with 9 bases between. CDR1 is SEHNR, CDR2 FQNEAQ, per germline (reference sequence). There are 15 residues in the CDR3. The whole variable domain, filled in from reference TRBV7-9 and TRBJ2-1, reads DTGVSQNPRHKITKRGQNVTFRCDPISEHNRLYWYRQTLGQGPEFLTYFQNEAQLEKSRLLSDRFSAERPKGSFSTLEIQRTEQGDSAMYLCASSLLGSSYNEQFFGPGTRLTVL.

The chain combines TRBV7-2 with TRBJ2-7; possibly TRBD2 for D (6 bases). The germline V gene encodes CDR1 SGHTA and CDR2 FQGNSA. The CDR3 totals 15 residues. V was pared by 4 bases and J by 4 bases, with 17 bases between. The CDR3 sequence is CASSSPREKAYEQYF. The CDR3 nucleotides are TGTGCCAGCAGCTCGCCTCGGGAGAAGGCTTACGAGCAGTACTTC.

The chain combines TRBV5-1 with TRBJ2-5, with 9 bases lining up with TRBD2. CDR3 length equals 16 residues. After removal of 2 bases from V and 2 bases from J, the junction contained 7 bases not matched to a gene. Germline CDR1 is SGHRS and CDR2 is YFSETQ. The CDR3 here is CASSFASGAGQETQYF. CDR3 in DNA: TGCGCCAGCAGCTTTGCTAGCGGGGCGGGGCAAGAGACCCAGTACTTC.

The chain employs TRBV11-2 and TRBJ2-2, with 9 bases fitting TRBD1. The CDR3 runs 14 residues. V was clipped by 8 bases and J by 5 bases; unmatched bases: 6. The germline V gene encodes CDR1 SGHAT and CDR2 FQNNGV. CDR3 nucleotides: TGTGCCAGCGGGACAGGGCTCAGGACCGGGGAGCTGTTTTTT. Protein: CASGTGLRTGELFF.

The chain employs TRBV5-8 and TRBJ1-4, with D maybe TRBD1 (5 bases). V was clipped by 0 bases and J by 7 bases, with 13 bases between them. There are 15 residues in the CDR3. Germline loops: CDR1 SGHTS, CDR2 YDEGEE. The CDR3 DNA reads TGTGCCAGCAGCTTGGAGCAGGGTAGGGCTGAAAAACTGTTTTTT. Its translation: CASSLEQGRAEKLFF. Full variable domain (remainder filled in from reference TRBV5-8 and TRBJ1-4): EAGVTQSPTHLIKTRGQQATLRCSPISGHTSVYWYQQALGLGLQFLLWYDEGEERNRGNFPPRFSGRQFPNYSSELNVNALELEDSALYLCASSLEQGRAEKLFFGSGTQLSVL.